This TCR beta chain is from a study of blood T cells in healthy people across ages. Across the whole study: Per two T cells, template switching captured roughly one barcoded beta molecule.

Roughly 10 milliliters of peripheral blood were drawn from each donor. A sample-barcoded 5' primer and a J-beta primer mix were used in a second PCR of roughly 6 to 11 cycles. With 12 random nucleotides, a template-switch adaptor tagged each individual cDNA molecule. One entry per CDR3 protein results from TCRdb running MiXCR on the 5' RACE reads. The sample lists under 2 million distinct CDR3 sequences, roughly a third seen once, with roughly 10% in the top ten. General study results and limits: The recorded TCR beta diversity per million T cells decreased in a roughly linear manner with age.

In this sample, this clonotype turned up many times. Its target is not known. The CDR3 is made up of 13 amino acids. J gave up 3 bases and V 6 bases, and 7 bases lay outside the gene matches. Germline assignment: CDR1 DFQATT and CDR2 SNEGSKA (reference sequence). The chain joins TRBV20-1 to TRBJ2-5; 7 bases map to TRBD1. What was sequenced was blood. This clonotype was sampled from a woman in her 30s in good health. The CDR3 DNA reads TGCAGTGCCACGGGACAGCGGAAAGAGACCCAGTACTTC. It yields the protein CSATGQRKETQYF.